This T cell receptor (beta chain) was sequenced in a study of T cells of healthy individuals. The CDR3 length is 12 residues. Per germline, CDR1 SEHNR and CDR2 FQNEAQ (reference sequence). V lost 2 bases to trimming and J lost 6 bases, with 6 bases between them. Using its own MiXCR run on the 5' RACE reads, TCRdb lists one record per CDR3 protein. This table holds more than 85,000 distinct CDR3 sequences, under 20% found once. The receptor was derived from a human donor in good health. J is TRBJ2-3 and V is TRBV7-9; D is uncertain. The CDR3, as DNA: TGTGCCAGCAGCTTACTAACGGATACGCAGTATTTT. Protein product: CASSLLTDTQYF.